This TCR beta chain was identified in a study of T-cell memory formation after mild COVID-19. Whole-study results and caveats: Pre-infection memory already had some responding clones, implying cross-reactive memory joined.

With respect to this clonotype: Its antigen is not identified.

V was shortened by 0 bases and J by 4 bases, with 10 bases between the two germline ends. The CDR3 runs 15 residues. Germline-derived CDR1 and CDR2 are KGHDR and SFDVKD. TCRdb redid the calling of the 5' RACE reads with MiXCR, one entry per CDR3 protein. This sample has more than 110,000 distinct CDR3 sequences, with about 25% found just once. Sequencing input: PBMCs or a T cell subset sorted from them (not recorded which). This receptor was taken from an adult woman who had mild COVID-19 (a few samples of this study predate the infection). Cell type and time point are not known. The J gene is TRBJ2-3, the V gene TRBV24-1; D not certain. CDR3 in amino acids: CATSDLSLGADTQYF. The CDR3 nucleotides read TGTGCCACCAGTGATTTGAGTCTTGGCGCAGATACGCAGTATTTT.